The rows below give T cell receptor beta chains drawn from one sample of a study of blood T cell repertoires in COVID-19. Sequencing was performed with immunoSEQ multiplex PCR; in TCRdb, only in-frame clones are kept and a portion is missing. The repertoire has some 260,000 clones, approximately 80% of them found once; the top ten carry about 10%. Sequenced material: peripheral blood. Source of these receptors: an older man with acute or convalescent COVID-19. CDR3s leave out the opening cysteine and the closing phenylalanine or tryptophan. Clone size is not always given. Where it is, it says once, few, many or a class for expanded clones.

clone size: -
V gene: TRBV18
CDR3 protein: ASSPRVIENYGYT

clone size: -
V gene: TRBV7-2
CDR3 protein: ASSYPGLSGGEQY

clone size: few
V gene: TRBV28
CDR3 protein: ASIRVNNSPLH

clone size: -
V gene: TRBV27
CDR3 protein: ATGIGANVLT

clone size: -
V gene: TRBV11-3
CDR3 protein: ASSLTSGISYEQY

clone size: -
V gene: TRBV24-1
CDR3 protein: ATSDLMTGMETNEKLF

clone size: -
V gene: TRBV5-4
CDR3 protein: ASSLESAYYEQY

clone size: -
V gene: TRBV11-1
CDR3 protein: ASSLFRGAYEQY

clone size: few
V gene: TRBV9
CDR3 protein: ASSATGYLNEQY

clone size: -
V gene: TRBV7-9
CDR3 protein: ASRPGQGSEKLF

clone size: -
V gene: TRBV19
CDR3 protein: ASSIVAGGNQPQH

clone size: few
V gene: TRBV5-8
CDR3 protein: ASSTGQGRDQPQH

clone size: -
V gene: TRBV5-1
CDR3 protein: ASRQKADRANTGELF

clone size: -
V gene: TRBV5-8
CDR3 protein: ASSLGQGRRYT

clone size: once
V gene: TRBV5-1
CDR3 protein: ASSLLGQGNTGELF